What follows are 8 T cell receptor beta chains derived from one specimen sequenced in a study of cytomegalovirus exposure and HLA in healthy donors. Libraries were prepared by immunoSEQ multiplex PCR; TCRdb keeps only in-frame clonotypes and omits some of them. The table lists more than 55,000 clones, roughly 89% of them singletons. Sequencing was done on a sample of PBMCs. These receptors were obtained from a woman aged 18-29 years in good health and CMV-seronegative.

The J gene is TRBJ2-4, the V gene TRBV27; D may be TRBD1 (6 bases). The CDR3 sequence is 16 residues long. In germline, CDR1 is MNHEY, CDR2 SMNVEV (reference sequence). The germline V and J ends were trimmed by 3 bases and 1 base, with 13 bases remaining between them. For the CDR3, the DNA is TGTGCCAGCAGTTTTAACCAGGGGTCGGCCAAAAACATTCAGTACTTC. This sequence encodes CASSFNQGSAKNIQYF.

The chain is built from TRBV28 and TRBJ2-2; 9 bases are shared with TRBD1. This CDR3 is built from 15 residues. The V gene's germline CDR1 is MDHEN and CDR2 SYDVKM. V gave up 5 bases and J gave up 4 bases; unmatched junction bases: 5. In DNA, the CDR3 is TGTGCCAGCAGTCCTAAGGGACAGGGCACCGGGGAGCTGTTTTTT. It yields the protein CASSPKGQGTGELFF.

The chain recombines TRBV21-1 with TRBJ2-7; the tabulated D call, TRBD2, remains unverified against the DNA. TRBV21-1 is labeled a pseudogene. The CDR3 is 11 amino acids. The CDR3 spells CAIIPAYEQYF. Written as DNA, the CDR3 is TGTGCCATAATCCCTGCCTACGAGCAGTACTTC.

This chain uses TRBV6-5 with TRBJ1-2; 8 nucleotides align to TRBD1. Per germline, CDR1 MNHEY and CDR2 SVGAGI. V was clipped by 0 bases and J by 5 bases; unmatched bases: 8. The CDR3 loop spans 16 amino acids. The CDR3 region is CASSYSMTGASYGYTF. DNA of the CDR3: TGTGCCAGCAGTTACTCGATGACAGGGGCTTCTTATGGCTACACCTTC.

V and J are TRBV27 and TRBJ2-7; no clear D. The CDR3 runs 13 residues. The V end lost 2 bases, the J end lost 3 bases, and 8 bases lay between the germline ends. Germline V lookup: CDR1 MNHEY, CDR2 SMNVEV (reference sequence). The CDR3 reads CASSLLADYEQYF. Written as DNA, the CDR3 is TGTGCCAGCAGTTTACTGGCTGACTACGAGCAGTACTTC.

The chain has TRBV19 and TRBJ1-6, with D perhaps matching TRBD1 (5 bases). Germline loops: CDR1 LNHDA, CDR2 SQIVND (reference sequence). The CDR3 is made up of 15 amino acids. Trimming took 6 bases from V and 5 from J, leaving 14 bases between them. CDR3 loop: CASRYGTGDNSPLHF. The CDR3 DNA reads TGTGCCAGTAGATATGGTACAGGAGATAATTCACCCCTCCACTTT.

V and J are TRBV13 and TRBJ2-1, with D perhaps matching TRBD2 (5 bases). The CDR3 runs 14 residues. Trimming removed 5 bases at V and 6 bases at J, with 14 bases between. Germline V lookup: CDR1 PRHDT, CDR2 FYEKMQ (reference sequence). In nucleotides, the CDR3 is TGTGCCAGCAGCGCGGGTTATACAACCAATGAGCAGTTCTTC. It specifies CASSAGYTTNEQFF.

This clone was counted only a few times. J is TRBJ2-1 and V is TRBV5-8, with 9 positions matching TRBD2. This CDR3 is 13 amino acids long. V lost 10 bases, J lost 2 bases, and 4 bases stayed unmatched. Germline values: CDR1 SGHTS, CDR2 YDEGEE. The CDR3 is CAGLAYTYNEQFF. The CDR3 nucleotides are TGTGCCGGACTAGCGTATACCTACAATGAGCAGTTCTTC. The full variable domain, completed using reference TRBV5-8 and TRBJ2-1, is EAGVTQSPTHLIKTRGQQATLRCSPISGHTSVYWYQQALGLGLQFLLWYDEGEERNRGNFPPRFSGRQFPNYSSELNVNALELEDSALYLCAGLAYTYNEQFFGPGTRLTVL.